This T cell receptor beta chain was identified during a study of response to subunit inactivated influenza vaccine. Regarding the study as a whole: The study's authors posited that every seasonal influenza vaccination enlists few new T cells.

After removal of 6 bases from V and 5 bases from J, the junction contained 13 bases not matched to a gene. In germline, CDR1 is MNHEY, CDR2 SMNVEV (reference sequence). The CDR3 is 16 amino acids. TCRdb re-derived calls from the RT-PCR reads in MiXCR, one entry per CDR3 protein. The sample holds 550,000 to 600,000 distinct CDR3 sequences, approximately 12% seen once. Comment on this clonotype: Its antigen is not identified.

The sequencing used PBMCs from blood, collected on the day of vaccination. The V gene is TRBV27, the J gene TRBJ2-1; 7 positions agree with TRBD2. The TCR sequence derives from a man aged 50 or older who received an inactivated influenza vaccine. The CDR3 is CASRLKLAVLDNEQFF. The CDR3 DNA follows: TGTGCCAGCAGACTGAAGCTAGCGGTTCTAGACAATGAGCAGTTCTTC.